A selection of T cell receptor beta chains follows, all from one sample in a study of T cells in Graves' hyperthyroidism and ophthalmopathy. A single record per CDR3 protein comes from TCRdb applying MiXCR to the multiplex PCR reads. This table has roughly 660,000 distinct CDR3 sequences, roughly 17% appearing once. The sample was blood. These receptors were collected from a man aged 45-60 years with Graves' hyperthyroidism. Each CDR3 is given with its conserved first and last residue. A D gene is named only where the DNA matches it firmly. Size tells how often a clone was seen (once, few, many) or the class of an expanded clone, and some rows leave it out.

>NA|TRBV7-3|NA|TRBJ2-1
CASSPQVSLADNEQFF
TGTGCCAGCAGCCCGCAGGTTTCCCTTGCGGACAATGAGCAGTTCTTC
>TRBD2|TRBV14|many|TRBJ2-5
CASSQPEDGRALETQYF
TGTGCCAGCAGCCAACCAGAAGACGGGAGGGCCTTAGAGACCCAGTACTTC
>NA|TRBV13|few|TRBJ2-2
CASSRENTGELFF
TGTGCCAGCAGTCGGGAGAACACCGGGGAGCTGTTTTTT
>NA|TRBV9|NA|TRBJ2-6
CASSVATGTGANVLTF
TGTGCCAGCAGCGTAGCTACGGGGACCGGGGCCAACGTCCTGACTTTC
>NA|TRBV28|NA|TRBJ2-7
CASKSDYEQYF
TGTGCCAGCAAGAGTGATTACGAGCAGTACTTC
>NA|TRBV30|many|TRBJ2-7
CAWSAGQYEQYF
TGTGCCTGGAGTGCAGGACAGTACGAGCAGTACTTC
>NA|TRBV19|many|TRBJ1-3
CASSLDGYSGNTIYF
TGTGCCAGTAGCCTCGACGGATACTCTGGAAACACCATATATTTT
>NA|TRBV27|many|TRBJ2-2
CASNRGVTGSLTGELFF
TGTGCCAGCAACCGAGGGGTTACCGGGAGTCTCACCGGGGAGCTGTTTTTT
>TRBD1|TRBV6-5|NA|TRBJ2-3
CASSYLGQRTDTQYF
TGTGCCAGCAGTTACCTGGGACAGCGCACAGATACGCAGTATTTT
>NA|TRBV12-3/TRBV12-4|NA|TRBJ1-1
CASSPTRLKNTEAFF
TGTGCCAGCAGTCCAACCCGACTGAAGAACACTGAAGCTTTCTTT
>NA|TRBV5-1|few|TRBJ2-3
CASSLEGRTSTDTQYF
TGCGCCAGCAGCTTGGAGGGTAGAACTAGCACAGATACGCAGTATTTT
>TRBD1|TRBV30|NA|TRBJ1-1
CAWSDRGIAEAFF
TGTGCCTGGAGTGACAGGGGGATTGCTGAAGCTTTCTTT
>TRBD1|TRBV19|NA|TRBJ2-1
CASGGTGDNEQFF
TGTGCCAGTGGAGGGACAGGGGACAATGAGCAGTTCTTC
>TRBD2|TRBV28|many|TRBJ2-2
CASSSALAEARGELFF
TGTGCCAGCAGTTCTGCTCTAGCGGAGGCTCGCGGGGAGCTGTTTTTT
>TRBD1|TRBV6-1|many|TRBJ1-2
CASVQGQGRVPGGYTF
TGTGCCAGCGTACAGGGACAGGGGAGGGTACCTGGTGGCTACACCTTC
>TRBD2|TRBV27|NA|TRBJ2-1
CASSPRLAANEQFF
TGTGCCAGCAGTCCCCGACTAGCGGCGAATGAGCAGTTCTTC
>TRBD1|TRBV9|NA|TRBJ2-3
CASSARTGVATDTQYF
TGTGCCAGCAGCGCCAGGACAGGAGTGGCAACAGATACGCAGTATTTT
>NA|TRBV10-3|few|TRBJ2-2
CAIAVTGELFF
TGTGCCATCGCTGTCACCGGGGAGCTGTTTTTT
>NA|TRBV6-6|many|TRBJ2-3
CASSYGAGSVRTDTQYF
TGTGCCAGCAGTTACGGGGCAGGGAGTGTGCGCACAGATACGCAGTATTTT
>TRBD1|TRBV9|few|TRBJ2-1
CASSVGQGLTYNEQFF
TGTGCCAGCAGCGTAGGACAGGGGCTCACTTACAATGAGCAGTTCTTC
>TRBD1|TRBV5-1|NA|TRBJ1-1
CASSWEGGAAEAFF
TGCGCCAGCAGCTGGGAAGGGGGCGCGGCTGAAGCTTTCTTT
>NA|TRBV19|many|TRBJ1-4
CASSISGDEKLFF
TGTGCCAGTAGTATCTCGGGGGATGAAAAACTGTTTTTT
>NA|TRBV27|many|TRBJ2-1
CASSFLETHNEQFF
TGTGCCAGCAGTTTCCTAGAGACGCACAATGAGCAGTTCTTC
>TRBD2|TRBV29-1|NA|TRBJ2-1
CSVEREPVEQFF
TGCAGCGTTGAGCGGGAGCCCGTCGAGCAGTTCTTC
>TRBD1|TRBV12-3/TRBV12-4|few|TRBJ1-2
CASSFSHPLDRKDGHTF
TGTGCCAGCAGTTTTAGCCACCCCCTGGACAGGAAAGACGGCCACACCTTC
>TRBD2|TRBV20-1|many|TRBJ2-2
CSALSGGNTGELFF
TGCAGTGCTCTTAGCGGGGGAAACACCGGGGAGCTGTTTTTT
>NA|TRBV30|few|TRBJ1-6
CAWSVGGGNSPLHF
TGTGCCTGGAGTGTAGGAGGGGGGAATTCACCCCTCCACTTT
>TRBD1|TRBV2|many|TRBJ2-2
CASSPRQGRVSGELFF
TGTGCCAGCAGCCCCCGACAGGGGAGAGTGTCCGGGGAGCTGTTTTTT
>TRBD2|TRBV29-1|few|TRBJ2-1
CSVDGRSSGSSYNEQFF
TGCAGCGTTGACGGCCGTTCAAGCGGGAGCTCCTACAATGAGCAGTTCTTC
>NA|TRBV30|NA|TRBJ2-4
CAWSRAGSTNIRYF
TGTGCCTGGAGTAGGGCAGGATCGACAAACATTCGGTACTTC
>TRBD2|TRBV5-1|many|TRBJ2-1
CASSLGLAGGLRYNEQFF
TGCGCCAGCAGCTTGGGACTAGCGGGAGGGCTGAGGTACAATGAGCAGTTCTTC
>NA|TRBV6-1|many|TRBJ1-5
CASSEDRTQTQHF
TGTGCCAGCAGTGAGGATCGGACACAAACCCAGCATTTT
>TRBD1|TRBV12-3/TRBV12-4|many|TRBJ1-2
CASSLTGGIYGYTF
TGTGCCAGCAGTTTAACAGGGGGCATCTATGGCTACACCTTC
>NA|TRBV20-1|NA|TRBJ1-1
CSADPGLRNTEAFF
TGCAGTGCCGACCCGGGACTGAGGAACACTGAAGCTTTCTTT
>NA|TRBV5-1|few|TRBJ1-1
CASSLVSPEQNTEAFF
TGCGCCAGCAGCTTGGTTAGCCCGGAACAGAACACTGAAGCTTTCTTT
>NA|TRBV2|few|TRBJ1-2
CASSVQGSNYGYTF
TGTGCCAGCAGTGTACAGGGATCGAACTATGGCTACACCTTC
>TRBD2|TRBV10-1|NA|TRBJ2-1
CASSETWTSGGGGEQFF
TGCGCCAGCAGTGAGACTTGGACTAGCGGAGGGGGGGGTGAGCAGTTCTTC
>NA|TRBV29-1|few|TRBJ1-1
CSSRGNTEAFF
TGCAGCTCGAGGGGGAACACTGAAGCTTTCTTT
>NA|TRBV10-3|many|TRBJ2-7
CAISGTRMNYEQYF
TGTGCCATCAGTGGGACGCGGATGAACTACGAGCAGTACTTC
>TRBD1|TRBV18|many|TRBJ1-1
CASSQVRQGNTEAFF
TGTGCCAGCTCACAGGTACGACAGGGGAACACTGAAGCTTTCTTT
>NA|TRBV4-1|once|TRBJ2-3
CASSLRVNTDTQYF
TGCGCCAGCAGCCTCAGGGTAAACACAGATACGCAGTATTTT
>TRBD1|TRBV29-1|NA|TRBJ1-2
CSVFTGGADGYTF
TGCAGCGTTTTCACAGGGGGCGCGGATGGCTACACCTTC
>NA|TRBV19|few|TRBJ2-5
CASSLRQAQETQYF
TGTGCCAGTAGTCTCCGGCAAGCCCAAGAGACCCAGTACTTC
>TRBD2|TRBV5-4|NA|TRBJ2-7
CASSTARGEQEQYF
TGTGCCAGCAGCACAGCACGGGGGGAGCAAGAGCAGTACTTC
>TRBD1|TRBV14|few|TRBJ2-7
CASSQEIRRTGASYEQYF
TGTGCCAGCAGCCAAGAGATTAGGAGGACAGGGGCCTCCTACGAGCAGTACTTC
>TRBD1|TRBV7-9|many|TRBJ2-1
CASSLGRGLFNEQFF
TGTGCCAGCAGCTTAGGCAGGGGGCTGTTTAATGAGCAGTTCTTC
>NA|TRBV29-1|many|TRBJ1-2
CSSDENYGYTF
TGCAGCTCTGACGAAAACTATGGCTACACCTTC
>TRBD2|TRBV6-1|many|TRBJ2-1
CASTPSGSSYNEQFF
TGTGCCAGCACCCCTAGCGGGAGCTCCTACAATGAGCAGTTCTTC
>NA|TRBV6-2/TRBV6-3|many|TRBJ2-7
CASSYSMHGGAHYEQYF
TGTGCCAGCAGTTACTCGATGCACGGCGGAGCGCACTACGAGCAGTACTTC
>NA|TRBV20-1|NA|TRBJ2-5
CSARGAETHYF
TGCAGTGCTAGAGGGGCAGAGACCCACTACTTC
>NA|TRBV20-1|many|TRBJ2-1
CSEDSRYNEQFF
TGCAGTGAGGACAGCCGTTACAATGAGCAGTTCTTC
>NA|TRBV12-3/TRBV12-4|many|TRBJ1-6
CASSLPPAPLHF
TGTGCCAGCAGTCTACCCCCCGCACCCCTCCACTTT
>NA|TRBV7-3|few|TRBJ2-3
CASSLLGLKSTDTQYF
TGTGCCAGCAGCTTACTTGGTCTAAAAAGCACAGATACGCAGTATTTT
>TRBD1|TRBV19|NA|TRBJ1-5
CASLSTTGTGGIQPQHF
TGTGCCAGTTTATCCACAACCGGGACAGGAGGGATTCAGCCCCAGCATTTT
>NA|TRBV6-5|many|TRBJ1-1
CASSYRGAPNTEAFF
TGTGCCAGCAGTTATAGAGGGGCGCCGAACACTGAAGCTTTCTTT
>NA|TRBV20-1|few|TRBJ2-1
CSAILGLAQFF
TGCAGTGCCATCCTCGGCCTAGCGCAGTTCTTC